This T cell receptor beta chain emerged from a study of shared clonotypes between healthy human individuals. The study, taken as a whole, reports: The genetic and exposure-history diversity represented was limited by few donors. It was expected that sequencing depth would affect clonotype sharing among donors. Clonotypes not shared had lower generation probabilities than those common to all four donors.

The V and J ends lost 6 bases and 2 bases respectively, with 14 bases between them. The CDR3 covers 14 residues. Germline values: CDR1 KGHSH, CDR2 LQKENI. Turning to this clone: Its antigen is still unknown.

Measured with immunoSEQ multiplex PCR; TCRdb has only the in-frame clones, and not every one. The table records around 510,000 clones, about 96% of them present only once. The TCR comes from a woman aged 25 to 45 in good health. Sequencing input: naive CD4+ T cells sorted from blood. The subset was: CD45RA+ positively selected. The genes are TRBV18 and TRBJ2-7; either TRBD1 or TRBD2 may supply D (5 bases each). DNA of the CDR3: TGTGCCAGCTCCCCCGGGACCTTAACCTACGAGCAGTACTTC. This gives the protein CASSPGTLTYEQYF.